Following are 27 T cell receptor beta chains from one sample sequenced in a study of T cell repertoires in cytomegalovirus infection. TCRdb re-derived calls from the reads in MiXCR, one entry per CDR3 protein. The table shows 200,000 to 300,000 distinct CDR3 sequences, with roughly 10% occurring only once. The sequencing input was PBMCs. The receptor source for this set is a human donor in good health (CMV status not recorded). Some clones in this sample may be carry-over from other donors' samples.

This clonotype has a single count. A much bigger clone sits one base away, suggesting this may be a read error. CDR3 in amino acids: CASSLPHRKDNNQPQNF. The CDR3, as DNA: TGTGCCAGCAGCCTACCCCACAGAAAAGATAACAATCAGCCCCAGAATTTT. J is TRBJ1-5 and V is TRBV7-3; D call uncertain. This CDR3 is built from 17 residues. Looked up from germline, CDR1 is SGHTA and CDR2 is FQGTGA.

This clonotype was observed at least ten times. This chain connects TRBV4-1 to TRBJ2-1; D might be TRBD1 (6 bases). The CDR3 spans 15 residues. The V gene lost 4 bases and the J gene lost 2 bases, with 12 bases spanning the gap. Germline CDR1 and CDR2: MGHRA and YSYEKL. CDR3 sequence: CASSPTGTPYNEQFF. The DNA for the CDR3 is TGCGCCAGCAGCCCGACCGGGACACCCTACAATGAGCAGTTCTTC.

This clonotype has more than one count but fewer than ten. This chain connects TRBV19 to TRBJ2-2; weak D call: TRBD2 (6 bases). Germline assignment: CDR1 LNHDA and CDR2 SQIVND (reference sequence). Trimming shortened V by 9 bases and J by 5 bases, and 16 bases separated the two germline ends. This CDR3 region has 14 residues. This chain's CDR3 is CASTRGFGTGELFF. In nucleotides, the CDR3 is TGTGCCAGCACCCGGGGGTTTGGAACCGGGGAGCTGTTTTTT.

The chain carries TRBV12-3 or TRBV12-4 and TRBJ1-3; D is unclear. The CDR3 is made up of 12 amino acids. Between the trimmed V and J ends, which lost 4 bases and 3 bases, there was a span of 4 bases. CDR3 region: CASSSNGNTIYF. The DNA of the CDR3 is TGTGCCAGCAGTTCCAATGGAAACACCATATATTTT.

This clonotype has ten or more counts. The chain employs TRBV28 and TRBJ1-5, with 7 bases matching TRBD1. The germline V gene has CDR1 MDHEN and CDR2 SYDVKM. The V gene end was trimmed by 6 bases and the J gene end by 0 bases; junction bases not matched to a gene: 2. The CDR3 is 14 amino acids. CDR3 sequence: CASRDRTSNQPQHF. The CDR3 region has the DNA TGTGCCAGCAGGGACAGGACTAGCAATCAGCCCCAGCATTTT.

This clonotype was detected many times. The V call is TRBV7-2, the J call TRBJ2-3, with a weak D call TRBD1 (5 bases). Germline V gene data show CDR1 as SGHTA and CDR2 as FQGNSA. Trimming stripped 3 bases from V and 0 bases from J, with 13 bases between. This CDR3 has 16 residues. The CDR3 loop reads CASSLGHRSSTDTQYF. CDR3 DNA: TGTGCCAGCAGCTTGGGGCACCGGAGTAGCACAGATACGCAGTATTTT.

Ten or more counts support this clonotype. The chain joins TRBV7-2 to TRBJ1-3; tentatively, D is TRBD1 (6 bases). The CDR3 is 14 amino acids. Germline V CDR1 and CDR2: SGHTA, FQGNSA. Deletions cut 2 bases from V and 5 bases from J, with 10 bases between. The CDR3, as DNA: TGTGCCAGCAGCTTACCCGACAGGAGAAACACCATATATTTT. Amino acids: CASSLPDRRNTIYF.

This clonotype appeared a few times. V and J are TRBV20-1 and TRBJ1-1; no reliable D call. Germline-derived CDR1 and CDR2 are DFQATT and SNEGSKA (reference sequence). Trimming shortened V by 2 bases and J by 7 bases, and 11 bases separated the two germline ends. This CDR3 is 12 amino acids long. The chain's CDR3 is CSARSSGGEAFF. Here the CDR3 DNA reads TGCAGTGCTAGATCATCCGGCGGTGAAGCTTTCTTT.

This clonotype was found many times. V and J are TRBV7-8 and TRBJ2-5, with 12 bases aligning to TRBD2. Losses at the gene ends were 5 bases for V and 5 bases for J; bases not matched to a gene: 12. CDR1 and CDR2 (germline): SGHVS, FQNEAQ. The CDR3 loop spans 17 amino acids. The CDR3 DNA sequence: TGTGCCAGCAGCCTCCGGCTAGCGGGAGGGCCCATGGAGACCCAGTACTTC. It codes for CASSLRLAGGPMETQYF.

This clonotype was picked up many times. This sequence joins TRBV7-2 and TRBJ2-7; 10 bases align to TRBD1. Losses at the gene ends were 6 bases for V and 4 bases for J; bases not matched to a gene: 9. The CDR3 totals 15 residues. CDR1 is SGHTA, CDR2 FQGNSA, per germline. Here the CDR3 reads CASRENRDRGYEQYF. CDR3 coding DNA: TGTGCCAGCAGGGAGAACCGGGACAGGGGATACGAGCAGTACTTC.

This clonotype was counted a few times. This rearrangement joins TRBV6-2 or TRBV6-3 to TRBJ1-5; no definite D call. CDR3 length: 14 residues. Trimming took off 6 bases at V and 3 bases at J, with 12 bases between the two ends. The germline CDR1 and CDR2 sequences are MNHEY and SVGEGT. CDR3 region: CASRLPYPNQPQHF. The CDR3 DNA follows: TGTGCCAGCAGACTCCCCTACCCCAATCAGCCCCAGCATTTT.

In its sample, this clonotype was seen a few times. The V gene is TRBV19, the J gene TRBJ2-5; D uncertain. Germline loops: CDR1 LNHDA, CDR2 SQIVND (reference sequence). The CDR3 totals 13 residues. Trimming pared 10 bases from V and 0 bases from J, leaving 12 bases between. The CDR3 region has the DNA TGTGCCACTTCAGGACGGAACCAAGAGACCCAGTACTTC. It translates to CATSGRNQETQYF.

Many counts were recorded for this clonotype. The chain employs TRBV7-2 and TRBJ1-2; D gene ambiguous. V was cut by 0 bases and J by 2 bases, with 4 bases left in between. The CDR3 totals 13 residues. The germline V gene encodes CDR1 SGHTA and CDR2 FQGNSA. CDR3 nucleotide sequence: TGTGCCAGCAGCTTAGCCCAGAACTATGGCTACACCTTC. Its protein is CASSLAQNYGYTF.

This clonotype has at least ten counts. The V and J genes are TRBV7-2 and TRBJ1-2; maybe TRBD1 (5 bases). The CDR3 totals 14 residues. Per the germline V gene, CDR1 is SGHTA and CDR2 is FQGNSA. The V and J ends lost 1 base and 0 bases respectively, with 6 bases between them. The CDR3 sequence: CASSLVGANYGYTF. CDR3 nucleotides: TGTGCCAGCAGCTTAGTAGGGGCTAACTATGGCTACACCTTC.

Only a few counts were recorded for this clonotype. The genes are TRBV5-1 and TRBJ2-5; TRBD2 might be the D (5 bases). Germline assignment: CDR1 SGHRS and CDR2 YFSETQ. The CDR3 covers 14 residues. Trimming stripped 2 bases from V and 4 bases from J, with 12 bases between. CDR3 protein: CASSLEGSSETQYF. DNA for the CDR3: TGCGCCAGCAGCTTAGAGGGTTCGTCAGAGACCCAGTACTTC.

The chain recombines TRBV20-1 with TRBJ1-5; the match to TRBD1 covers 9 bases. This CDR3 region has 16 residues. The V gene's germline CDR1 is DFQATT and CDR2 SNEGSKA (reference sequence). V lost 1 base to trimming and J lost 7 bases; unmatched junction nucleotides: 11. This chain's CDR3 is CSARARDREVGQPQHF. Here the CDR3 DNA reads TGCAGTGCTAGAGCCCGGGACAGGGAGGTAGGACAGCCCCAGCATTTT.

This clonotype has at least ten counts. V usage is TRBV5-1 and J usage is TRBJ1-1, with 10 bases aligning to TRBD1. CDR1 SGHRS and CDR2 YFSETQ come from the germline V gene. This CDR3 spans 15 amino acids. J lost 4 bases, V lost 0 bases, and 3 bases had no gene match. CDR3 DNA: TGCGCCAGCAGCTTGGGGGGACAGGGGACCACTGAAGCTTTCTTT. This translates into CASSLGGQGTTEAFF.

This clonotype came up many times. V gene TRBV10-3 combines with J gene TRBJ1-2; TRBD1 aligns across 8 bases. CDR1 and CDR2 from the germline V gene are ENHRY and SYGVKD. The CDR3 is 11 residues long. V gave up 9 bases and J gave up 4 bases; unmatched junction bases: 1. CDR3 nucleotide sequence: TGTGCCATACAGGGGGGCTATGGCTACACCTTC. This translates into CAIQGGYGYTF.

The table lists this clonotype with many counts. The chain is built from TRBV7-2 and TRBJ1-2, with 7 bases aligning to TRBD1. There are 15 residues in the CDR3. V was pared by 1 base and J by 4 bases, with 6 bases of the junction left unmatched. CDR1 and CDR2 (germline): SGHTA, FQGNSA. The CDR3 nucleotides are TGTGCCAGCAGCTTAGGAGTACAGGGGATCTATGGCTACACCTTC. Amino acid sequence: CASSLGVQGIYGYTF.

The sample holds many counts of this clonotype. The chain links TRBV6-2 or TRBV6-3 to TRBJ1-5; no definite D call. This CDR3 spans 15 amino acids. Germline CDR1 is MNHEY and CDR2 is SVGEGT. The V and J ends lost 4 bases and 3 bases respectively, with 13 bases between them. The CDR3 spells CASSSRRTDNQPQHF. The CDR3 bases are TGTGCCAGCAGTTCCAGACGTACGGACAATCAGCCCCAGCATTTT.

This clonotype was observed many times. V and J are TRBV20-1 and TRBJ1-2, with D possibly matching TRBD1 (5 bases). The CDR3 has 15 amino acids. The V end lost 4 bases, the J end lost 2 bases, and 17 bases lay between the germline ends. CDR1 and CDR2 (germline): DFQATT, SNEGSKA (reference sequence). The CDR3 nucleotides are TGCAGTGCTATCCCGACAGACGAAGAGAACTATGGCTACACCTTC. Its translation: CSAIPTDEENYGYTF.

This clonotype was recorded at least ten times. The J gene is TRBJ2-7, the V gene TRBV7-9; D is perhaps TRBD1 (5 bases). CDR3 size: 16 residues. The germline V gene has CDR1 SEHNR and CDR2 FQNEAQ (reference sequence). With 2 bases removed from V and 1 base from J, the gap between germline ends came to 15 bases. The CDR3 DNA sequence: TGTGCCAGCAGCTTATTTCAGCAGGGAAGGTCCTACGAGCAGTACTTC. This gives the protein CASSLFQQGRSYEQYF.

This clonotype appeared a few times. The rearrangement uses TRBV30 and TRBJ2-5, with a tentative D call TRBD2 (5 bases). V lost 1 base to trimming and J lost 5 bases, with 8 bases between them. CDR1 and CDR2 (germline): GTSNPN, SVGIG (reference sequence). There are 12 residues in the CDR3. Here the CDR3 reads CAWSGQRETQYF. The CDR3 coding sequence is TGTGCCTGGAGTGGGCAGCGGGAGACCCAGTACTTC.

This clonotype was detected many times. V usage is TRBV7-2 and J usage is TRBJ1-2; D perhaps matches TRBD1 (5 bases). The CDR3 has 12 amino acids. Germline V lookup: CDR1 SGHTA, CDR2 FQGNSA. V dropped 5 bases and J dropped 7 bases, with 11 bases sitting between them. CDR3 coding DNA: TGTGCCAGCAGCATAAGGGGCGGTGGCTACACCTTC. Protein sequence: CASSIRGGGYTF.

This clonotype was counted ten times or more. This rearrangement joins TRBV7-2 to TRBJ2-3, with D possibly matching TRBD2 (7 bases). Germline V lookup: CDR1 SGHTA, CDR2 FQGNSA. The CDR3 sequence is 15 residues long. V dropped 2 bases and J dropped 1 base, with 10 bases sitting between them. The CDR3 region is CASSLKGGGTDTQYF. CDR3 nucleotides: TGTGCCAGCAGCTTAAAGGGGGGGGGCACAGATACGCAGTATTTT.

This clonotype was detected ten times or more. The V gene is TRBV19, the J gene TRBJ2-3; 7 bases are a match to TRBD2. V lost 7 bases, J lost 5 bases, and 12 bases stayed unmatched. The germline V gene encodes CDR1 LNHDA and CDR2 SQIVND (reference sequence). CDR3 length: 15 residues. The CDR3 loop is CASTPRAGVRDTQYF. The CDR3 nucleotides read TGTGCCAGTACCCCACGGGCGGGAGTGAGAGATACGCAGTATTTT.

This clonotype was seen more than once but under ten times. The chain has TRBV10-3 and TRBJ2-7; no clear D. The CDR3 totals 14 residues. Germline V gene sequence: CDR1 ENHRY, CDR2 SYGVKD. V lost 3 bases and J lost 4, with 13 bases in between. The CDR3, as DNA: TGTGCCATCAGTGATCTCAGACTCCTGTACGAGCAGTACTTC. It is translated as CAISDLRLLYEQYF.